This TCR beta chain emerged from a study of cytomegalovirus exposure and HLA in healthy donors. Regarding the study as a whole: Confirmation in vitro established that a few CMV-associated chains were specific for CMV antigens. In the 100 to 150 validation repertoires, about 94% of cluster scores exceeded 0, per a later analysis.

As regards this clone: Its antigen is currently unknown.

Germline CDR1 is LNHDA and CDR2 is SQIVND (reference sequence). CDR3 length equals 17 residues. Trimming removed 7 bases from V and 8 bases from J; junction bases left unmatched: 21. Assay used: immunoSEQ multiplex PCR; TCRdb lists only in-frame clones, some missing. The sample holds some 64,000 clones, 97% seen once. The sequence derives from a woman aged 18-29 years in good health and CMV-seropositive. This chain links TRBV19 with TRBJ1-2; 8 bases match TRBD1. The sample comprised PBMCs. The CDR3 loop reads CASTPLVGQGPLIGYTF. CDR3 in DNA: TGTGCCAGTACCCCCTTAGTCGGACAGGGACCTTTGATCGGCTACACCTTC. Based on the CDR3 plus reference TRBV19 and TRBJ1-2, the full variable domain is DGGITQSPKYLFRKEGQNVTLSCEQNLNHDAMYWYRQDPGQGLRLIYYSQIVNDFQKGDIAEGYSVSREKKESFPLTVTSAQKNPTAFYLCASTPLVGQGPLIGYTFGSGTRLTVV.